This T cell receptor beta chain was retrieved from a study of CD8+CD57+ T cells in acquired aplastic anemia. Study-wide results and caveats: There were approximately 27 CD8+ CDR3 sequences that occurred in both patients and controls. Significance was not reached for CD8+ Simpson's diversity between patients and controls.

Template material for TCR beta VDJ and CDR3 profiling consisted of genomic DNA. A single record per CDR3 protein comes from TCRdb applying MiXCR to the reads. The sample has about 140,000 distinct CDR3 sequences; around two fifths are singletons. This clonotype was picked up many times. Its specificity is not known. Germline V lookup: CDR1 LGHNT, CDR2 FRNRAP. The length of the CDR3 is 19 residues. The junction had 13 bases not matched to a gene; V was cut back by 5 bases and J by 0 bases. V is TRBV12-5 and J is TRBJ1-6; 7 bases line up with TRBD1. The source of this sequence is a human donor in good health, serving as a control. Sequencing used sorted CD4+, CD8+, or CD8+CD57+ T cells (not recorded which) from PBMCs. The CDR3 nucleotides are TGTGCTAGTGGTAAAGGACGGGACAGCCAGAGCTCCTATAATTCACCCCTCCACTTT. Protein: CASGKGRDSQSSYNSPLHF.